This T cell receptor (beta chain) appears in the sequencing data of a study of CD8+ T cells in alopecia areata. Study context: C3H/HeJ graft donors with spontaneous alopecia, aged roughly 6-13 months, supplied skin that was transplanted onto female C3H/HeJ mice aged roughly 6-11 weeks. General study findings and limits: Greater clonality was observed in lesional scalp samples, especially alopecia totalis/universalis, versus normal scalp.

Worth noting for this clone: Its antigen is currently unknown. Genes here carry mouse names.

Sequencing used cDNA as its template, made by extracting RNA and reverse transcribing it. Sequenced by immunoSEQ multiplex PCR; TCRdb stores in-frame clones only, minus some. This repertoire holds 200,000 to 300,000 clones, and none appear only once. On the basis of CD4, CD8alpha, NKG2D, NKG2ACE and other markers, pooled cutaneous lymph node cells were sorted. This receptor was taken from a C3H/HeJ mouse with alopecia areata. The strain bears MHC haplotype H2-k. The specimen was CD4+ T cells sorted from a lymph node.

The CDR3 sequence: CASSDPRGHSDYTF. The sequenced CDR3 bases are TGTGCCAGCAGTGATCCCAGGGGGCACTCC. The V and J genes are TRBV13-1 and TRBJ1-2; 8 bases line up with TRBD1. The DNA ends 4 residues before the CDR3 does, and the rest of the CDR3 is filled in from the germline J gene. Germline V gives CDR1 NSHNY, CDR2 SYGAGN. This CDR3 has 14 residues. V dropped 1 base and J dropped 3; count of bases not matched to a gene: 2.